The clone carrying this T cell receptor beta chain showed up many times. The CDR3 loop spans 16 amino acids. Germline CDR1 is MNHEY and CDR2 is SMNVEV (reference sequence). Trimming cost V 5 bases and J 4 bases; bases outside gene matches: 11. These data originate in a study of T-cell reconstitution after alpha-beta-depleted transplantation in children. As it was prepared, the TCRbeta library received unique molecular identifiers. TCRdb recomputed calls from the PCR reads with MiXCR, one row per CDR3 protein. The profile covers more than 200,000 distinct CDR3 sequences, with roughly a tenth appearing a single time and about 4.9% taken by the ten largest.

This receptor was identified in a human donor who donated a stem cell graft to a child with SCID. The sequenced sample was PBMCs from the stem cell graft donor, obtained from the stem cell graft. The chain combines TRBV27 with TRBJ2-1; 7 bases fit TRBD2. The CDR3 coding sequence is TGTGCCAGCAGTCACCCGGTCGGGGGGAAATACAATGAGCAGTTCTTC. Amino acids: CASSHPVGGKYNEQFF.